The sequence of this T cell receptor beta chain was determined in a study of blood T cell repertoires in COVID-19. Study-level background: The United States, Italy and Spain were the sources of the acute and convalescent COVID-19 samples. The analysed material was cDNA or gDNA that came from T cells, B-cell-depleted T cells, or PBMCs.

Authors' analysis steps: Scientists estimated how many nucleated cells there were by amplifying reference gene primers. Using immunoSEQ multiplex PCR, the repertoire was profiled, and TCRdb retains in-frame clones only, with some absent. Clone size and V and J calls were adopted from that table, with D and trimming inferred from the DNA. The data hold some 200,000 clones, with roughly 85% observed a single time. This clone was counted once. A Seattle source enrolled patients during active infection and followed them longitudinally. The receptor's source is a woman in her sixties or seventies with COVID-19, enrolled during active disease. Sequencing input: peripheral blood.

The CDR3 nucleotides read TGTGCCAGCAGTAACTTACAAGAACCCCTCCACTTT. Its protein is CASSNLQEPLHF. J is TRBJ1-6 and V is TRBV6-5; D not resolved. V lost 5 bases and J 12 bases, leaving 11 bases between the germline ends. Germline CDR1 is MNHEY and CDR2 is SVGAGI. The CDR3 is 12 residues long.